Following are 5 T cell receptor beta chains from one sample sequenced in a study of CD8 T cells in Susac syndrome. Reverse transcription used roughly 0.45 to 1 ug RNA and random hexamers. TCRdb independently ran MiXCR on the immunoSEQ multiplex PCR reads; one entry per CDR3 protein. In the table there are approximately 210,000 distinct CDR3 sequences, about 94% of which are singletons. The sample taken for sequencing was CD4+ T cells from PBMCs. These receptor sequences come from a human donor with Susac syndrome.

The chain joins TRBV20-1 to TRBJ2-5, with D tentatively TRBD1 or TRBD2 (6 bases each). Germline CDR1 and CDR2: DFQATT and SNEGSKA (reference sequence). This CDR3 has 16 amino acids. Trimming took off 0 bases at V and 0 bases at J, with 14 bases between the two ends. In nucleotides, the CDR3 is TGCAGTGCTAGAGATGTGAGGGGGGCCCACCAAGAGACCCAGTACTTC. Encoded protein: CSARDVRGAHQETQYF.

The rearrangement links TRBV20-1 to TRBJ1-4; D is unclear. This CDR3 is 13 amino acids long. Trimming cost V 0 bases and J 8 bases, with 10 bases left between them. CDR1 and CDR2 (germline): DFQATT, SNEGSKA (reference sequence). CDR3 sequence: CSARDPAGEKLFF. The CDR3 coding sequence is TGCAGTGCTAGAGATCCGGCCGGGGAAAAACTGTTTTTT.

This chain uses TRBV5-6 with TRBJ1-1; no firm D call. The germline gives CDR1 SGHDT, CDR2 YYEEEE. This CDR3 contains 14 residues. Trimming cost V 2 bases and J 0 bases, with 8 bases left between them. CDR3 amino acids: CASSFNSMNTEAFF. CDR3 sequence (DNA): TGTGCCAGCAGCTTTAACAGCATGAACACTGAAGCTTTCTTT.

J is TRBJ2-7 and V is TRBV30; 8 positions agree with TRBD1. The CDR3 consists of 14 residues. V shed 4 bases and J 6 bases; nucleotides not matched to a gene: 11. Per germline, CDR1 GTSNPN and CDR2 SVGIG (reference sequence). CDR3 in amino acids: CAWTKGQELPEQYF. CDR3 bases: TGTGCCTGGACCAAGGGACAGGAACTCCCCGAGCAGTACTTC.

The chain has TRBV9 and TRBJ1-1; TRBD1 agrees at 8 bases. J was trimmed by 2 bases and V by 4 bases; bases with no gene match: 7. This CDR3 has 15 amino acids. Germline V CDR1 and CDR2: SGDLS, YYNGEE. CDR3 loop: CASSPRTGHNTEAFF. The CDR3 nucleotides read TGTGCCAGCAGCCCTCGGACAGGGCATAACACTGAAGCTTTCTTT.